These T cell receptor beta chains were read from a single sample in a study of blood T cell repertoires in COVID-19. Data came from immunoSEQ multiplex PCR; TCRdb stores just in-frame clones and leaves some out. The profile shows some 140,000 clones, approximately 83% of them singletons. Sequencing was done on a sample of peripheral blood. The receptors shown here come from a woman aged 80 or over with acute or convalescent COVID-19. CDR3s include the opening cysteine and the closing phenylalanine or tryptophan. A D gene is named only where the DNA matches it firmly. Some rows mark clone size as missing; the rest say once, few, many or name a class of expanded clone.

abundance	v_gene	j_gene	d_gene	CDR3aa	CDR3nt
.	TRBV6-5	TRBJ1-2	.	CASSPWAGLNYGYTF	TGTGCCAGCAGTCCGTGGGCAGGGCTTAACTATGGCTACACCTTC
.	TRBV18	TRBJ2-5	.	CASSPGGRETQYF	TGTGCCAGCTCACCCGGAGGGCGAGAGACCCAGTACTTC
.	TRBV18	TRBJ1-2	.	CASSPPNRAGGYTF	TGTGCCAGCTCACCACCGAACAGGGCCGGCGGCTACACCTTC
.	TRBV5-6	TRBJ2-7	TRBD1	CASSLVGVTGVGREQYF	TGTGCCAGCAGCTTGGTAGGCGTGACAGGGGTGGGTCGCGAGCAGTACTTC
.	TRBV5-1	TRBJ1-1	.	CASSLSPTDQGTEAFF	TGCGCCAGCAGCTTGAGCCCCACCGACCAGGGAACTGAAGCTTTCTTT
.	TRBV7-3	TRBJ2-3	.	CASSATSTDTQYF	TGTGCCAGCAGCGCCACTAGCACAGATACGCAGTATTTT
.	TRBV29-1	TRBJ2-7	.	CSVVSGTPNEQYF	TGCAGCGTAGTCTCCGGGACTCCCAACGAGCAGTACTTC
.	TRBV25-1	TRBJ1-2	TRBD1	CASSDPGQGNDGYTF	TGTGCCAGCAGTGACCCGGGACAGGGGAACGATGGCTACACCTTC
.	TRBV5-1	TRBJ1-3	TRBD1	CASSLGTTGQSGNTIYF	TGCGCCAGCAGCTTGGGAACGACGGGACAGAGTGGAAACACCATATATTTT
.	TRBV4-2	TRBJ2-3	.	CASSRSSGSTDTQYF	TGTGCCAGCAGCCGATCAAGCGGGAGCACAGATACGCAGTATTTT
.	TRBV9	TRBJ2-7	.	CASSVAGGSSYEQYF	TGTGCCAGCAGCGTAGCGGGGGGCAGCTCCTACGAGCAGTACTTC
.	TRBV4-3	TRBJ1-5	.	CASSQGLASGQPQHF	TGCGCCAGCAGCCAAGGGTTAGCCTCTGGACAGCCCCAGCATTTT
.	TRBV19	TRBJ1-5	.	CASRPQGYNQPQHF	TGTGCCAGTAGGCCCCAGGGATACAATCAGCCCCAGCATTTT
.	TRBV4-1	TRBJ2-5	.	CASSLVNGLARETQYF	TGCGCCAGCAGCCTCGTTAACGGATTGGCGAGGGAGACCCAGTACTTC
.	TRBV5-1	TRBJ1-1	.	CASSLTGTPNTEAFF	TGCGCCAGCAGTCTTACCGGGACACCGAACACTGAAGCTTTCTTT
.	TRBV10-3	TRBJ1-1	TRBD1	CAIRQVATGAGTEAFF	TGTGCCATCAGACAAGTAGCGACAGGGGCGGGCACTGAAGCTTTCTTT
once	TRBV2	TRBJ2-2	TRBD2	CASSGTSGRHTGELFF	TGTGCCAGCAGTGGGACTAGCGGGCGTCACACCGGGGAGCTGTTTTTT
.	TRBV5-6	TRBJ1-5	TRBD1	CASSLMTGGSGQPQHF	TGTGCCAGCAGCTTAATGACAGGGGGAAGTGGACAGCCCCAGCATTTT
.	TRBV6-5	TRBJ1-1	.	CASSYGQSYEAFF	TGTGCCAGCAGTTACGGACAGTCTTATGAAGCTTTCTTT
.	TRBV12-3/TRBV12-4	TRBJ1-3	.	CASSTDLGNTIYF	TGTGCCAGCAGCACAGACCTTGGAAACACCATATATTTT
few	TRBV4-1	TRBJ2-7	.	CASSRGVSEQYF	TGCGCCAGCAGCCGGGGGGTTAGCGAGCAGTACTTC
few	TRBV2	TRBJ1-4	TRBD1	CASSEIRTGSEKLFF	TGTGCCAGCAGTGAAATTCGGACAGGGTCAGAAAAACTGTTTTTT
.	TRBV7-9	TRBJ1-4	TRBD1	CASSIGTGDEKLFF	TGTGCCAGCAGTATCGGGACAGGGGATGAAAAACTGTTTTTT
.	TRBV10-3	TRBJ2-1	TRBD2	CAISGLAYNEQFF	TGTGCCATCAGCGGACTAGCCTACAATGAGCAGTTCTTC